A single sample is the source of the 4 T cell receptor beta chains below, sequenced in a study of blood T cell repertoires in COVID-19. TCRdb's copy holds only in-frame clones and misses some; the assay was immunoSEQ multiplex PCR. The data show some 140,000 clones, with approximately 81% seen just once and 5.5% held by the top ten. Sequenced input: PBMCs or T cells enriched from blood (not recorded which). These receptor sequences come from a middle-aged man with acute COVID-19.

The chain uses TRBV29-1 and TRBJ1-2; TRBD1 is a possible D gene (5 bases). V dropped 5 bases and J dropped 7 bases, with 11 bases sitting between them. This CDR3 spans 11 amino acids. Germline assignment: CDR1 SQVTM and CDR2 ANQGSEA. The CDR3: CSVPQGGGYTF. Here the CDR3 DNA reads TGCAGCGTTCCCCAGGGTGGTGGCTACACCTTC.

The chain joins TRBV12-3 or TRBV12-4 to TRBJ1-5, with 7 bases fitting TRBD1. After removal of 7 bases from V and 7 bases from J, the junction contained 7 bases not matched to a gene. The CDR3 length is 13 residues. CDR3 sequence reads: CASTPGGGQPQHF. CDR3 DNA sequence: TGTGCCAGCACCCCCGGAGGGGGCCAGCCCCAGCATTTT.

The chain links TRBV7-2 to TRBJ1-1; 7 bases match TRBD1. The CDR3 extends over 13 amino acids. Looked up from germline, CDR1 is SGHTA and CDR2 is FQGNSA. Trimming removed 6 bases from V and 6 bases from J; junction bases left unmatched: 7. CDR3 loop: CASSSDRVPEAFF. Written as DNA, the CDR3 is TGTGCCAGCAGTTCCGACAGGGTCCCTGAAGCTTTCTTT.

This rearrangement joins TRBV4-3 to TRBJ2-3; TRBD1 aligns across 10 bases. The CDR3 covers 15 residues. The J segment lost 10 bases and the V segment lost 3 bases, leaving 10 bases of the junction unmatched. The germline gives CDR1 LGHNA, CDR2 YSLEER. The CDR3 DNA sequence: TGCGCCAGCAGCCAGAGTCCCGGGACAGGGGATGCGCAGTATTTT. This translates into CASSQSPGTGDAQYF.